The clone carrying this TCR beta chain was detected many times. Being one base from a much bigger clone, this may be a read error. This specimen comes from a study of Graves' ophthalmopathy and Graves' hyperthyroidism. There are 10 residues in the CDR3. CDR1 and CDR2 (germline): GTSNPN, SVGIG (reference sequence). Trimming took off 6 bases at V and 4 bases at J, with 6 bases between the two ends. RNA transcripts were the template, and TCR beta CDR3 regions were amplified from them. Second-round multiplex PCR followed a first-round RT-PCR using HTBI primers. TCRdb reprocessed the multiplex PCR reads with MiXCR, giving one entry per CDR3 protein. The sample yields over 500,000 distinct CDR3 sequences, 22% seen once. Pregnant or lactating patients and those with other autoimmune diseases or uncontrolled infections were excluded.

V is TRBV30 and J is TRBJ1-2; D unresolved. The receptor was isolated from a woman between 18 and 30 years old with stable Graves' hyperthyroidism. Some clones in this sample may be carry-over from other donors' samples. Sequencing was carried out using peripheral blood. DNA of the CDR3: TGTGCCTGCAAGGGCTATGGCTACACCTTC. This translates into CACKGYGYTF.